This TCR beta chain was sequenced during a study of cytomegalovirus exposure and HLA in healthy donors. The PCR had 60 Vbeta and 13 Jbeta primers. Clones were sequenced by immunoSEQ multiplex PCR, and TCRdb holds only the in-frame ones, with some missing. The table includes some 110,000 clones, roughly three quarters detected once. CDR1 SNHLY and CDR2 FYNNEI come from the germline V gene. This CDR3 has 17 amino acids. Trimming removed 6 bases from V and 8 bases from J, with 23 bases in between. The J gene is TRBJ1-6, the V gene TRBV2, with D possibly TRBD1 on 6 matching bases. Sequencing input: PBMCs. The clonotype was recovered from a woman under 30 in good health and CMV-seronegative. The CDR3: CASSLGGGEAIHSPLHF. The CDR3 bases are TGTGCCAGCAGCTTAGGGGGGGGTGAAGCGATCCATTCACCCCTCCACTTT.